The 25 T cell receptor beta chains reported below all come from one sample, sequenced in a study of blood T cell repertoires in COVID-19. The table came from immunoSEQ multiplex PCR; TCRdb's copy has only in-frame clones and leaves some out. In the table there are around 230,000 clones, around 87% of which are singletons. Sequenced material: PBMCs or T cells enriched from blood (not recorded which). Receptors originate from a woman between 40 and 50 years old with acute COVID-19.

The chain combines TRBV7-9 with TRBJ2-5; D is unresolved. The length of the CDR3 is 12 residues. V was trimmed by 0 bases and J by 5 bases, leaving 4 bases between them. The germline CDR1 and CDR2 sequences are SEHNR and FQNEAQ (reference sequence). CDR3 in DNA: TGTGCCAGCAGCTTAGCGCGTGAGACCCAGTACTTC. It codes for CASSLARETQYF. Together with reference TRBV7-9 and TRBJ2-5, the CDR3 gives the full variable domain: DTGVSQNPRHKITKRGQNVTFRCDPISEHNRLYWYRQTLGQGPEFLTYFQNEAQLEKSRLLSDRFSAERPKGSFSTLEIQRTEQGDSAMYLCASSLARETQYFGPGTRLLVL.

This clone was recorded many times. The chain couples TRBV29-1 to TRBJ1-2; a weak D match, TRBD1 (6 bases). The CDR3 runs to 12 residues. With 6 bases removed from V and 3 bases from J, the gap between germline ends came to 11 bases. Germline loops: CDR1 SQVTM, CDR2 ANQGSEA. CDR3 sequence (DNA): TGCAGCGTAAAGCCAGGGGACTATGGCTACACCTTC. This sequence encodes CSVKPGDYGYTF.

The chain joins TRBV7-3 to TRBJ2-3; 9 nucleotides agree with TRBD2. The germline gives CDR1 SGHTA, CDR2 FQGTGA. The CDR3 loop spans 18 amino acids. The V and J ends lost 1 base and 0 bases, in that order; junction bases with no gene match: 8. The CDR3 loop is CASSLRPASGVSTDTQYF. The CDR3 DNA sequence: TGTGCCAGCAGCTTAAGACCTGCTAGCGGGGTTAGCACAGATACGCAGTATTTT.

V and J are TRBV19 and TRBJ1-2; 7 nucleotides line up with TRBD1. The germline V gene has CDR1 LNHDA and CDR2 SQIVND (reference sequence). This CDR3 contains 13 residues. After removal of 6 bases from V and 5 bases from J, the junction contained 6 bases not matched to a gene. CDR3 bases: TGTGCCAGTAGCTACCGGGACAGTTATGGCTACACCTTC. Residues: CASSYRDSYGYTF.

The chain couples TRBV11-2 to TRBJ1-2, with D perhaps TRBD1 (5 bases). Trimming took off 0 bases at V and 6 bases at J, with 11 bases between the two ends. Per germline, CDR1 SGHAT and CDR2 FQNNGV. The CDR3 runs 14 residues. The CDR3 DNA reads as TGTGCCAGCAGCTTAGACAGGGAGGTAGATGGCTACACCTTC. Translating gives CASSLDREVDGYTF.

This chain joins TRBV7-9 and TRBJ2-5; 12 bases match TRBD1. This CDR3 region has 17 residues. CDR1 is SEHNR, CDR2 FQNEAQ, per germline (reference sequence). V shed 5 bases, J shed 5 bases, and the junction held 12 bases outside the gene matches. The CDR3 region has the DNA TGTGCCAGCAGCCTGGGACAGGGGGCGTTATTCTTGGAGACCCAGTACTTC. Translation gives CASSLGQGALFLETQYF.

The V gene is TRBV24-1, the J gene TRBJ2-1; the match to TRBD2 covers 10 bases. This CDR3 is built from 16 residues. CDR1 and CDR2 (germline): KGHDR, SFDVKD. J was trimmed by 0 bases and V by 4 bases; bases with no gene match: 2. CDR3 loop: CATSERLAGSYNEQFF. The CDR3 DNA is TGTGCCACCAGTGAAAGACTAGCGGGCTCCTACAATGAGCAGTTCTTC.

Points on this clone: This CDR3 is also generated by other DNA sequences in the sample. The V gene is TRBV6-5, the J gene TRBJ2-3, with 8 bases identical to TRBD1. The trim removed 5 bases at V and 0 bases at J, leaving 4 bases unmatched. Per the germline V gene, CDR1 is MNHEY and CDR2 is SVGAGI. This CDR3 spans 15 amino acids. CDR3 loop: CASSPGGLSTDTQYF. CDR3 bases: TGTGCCAGCAGTCCAGGGGGCCTAAGCACAGATACGCAGTATTTT.

Concerning this clone itself: A much larger clone lies a single base off, so this may be a read error. This chain connects TRBV5-6 to TRBJ2-7; D is unclear. Per the germline V gene, CDR1 is SGHDT and CDR2 is YYEEEE. V was clipped by 0 bases and J by 2 bases, with 6 bases between them. The CDR3 runs to 13 residues. The CDR3 region has the DNA TGTGCCAGCAGCTTGGACAGTCCCTACGAGCAGTACTTC. The encoded protein is CASSLDSPYEQYF.

This chain connects TRBV10-1 to TRBJ2-1, with D unclear. In germline, CDR1 is WNHNN, CDR2 SYGVQD (reference sequence). There are 13 residues in the CDR3. The V end was cut by 4 bases, the J end by 8 bases, with 12 bases between. The CDR3 is CASSAQLSYEQFF. CDR3 nucleotide sequence: TGCGCCAGCAGTGCCCAACTTAGTTATGAGCAGTTCTTC.

The rearrangement uses TRBV7-8 and TRBJ1-2; D call uncertain. With 0 bases removed from V and 8 bases from J, the gap between germline ends came to 13 bases. CDR1 and CDR2 (germline): SGHVS, FQNEAQ. The CDR3 contains 14 residues. CDR3 DNA sequence: TGTGCCAGCAGCTTAGCGGGGAGGGATGGAGGCTACACCTTC. It specifies CASSLAGRDGGYTF.

This chain uses TRBV11-2 with TRBJ2-7; 14 bases match TRBD2. There are 18 residues in the CDR3. Germline loops: CDR1 SGHAT, CDR2 FQNNGV. J gave up 5 bases and V 2 bases, and 11 bases lay outside the gene matches. CDR3 loop: CASSLRGTSGSSGDEQYF. DNA of the CDR3: TGTGCCAGCAGCTTACGGGGGACTAGCGGGAGCTCGGGGGACGAGCAGTACTTC.

With regard to this clone: The junction shows a germline mismatch at one end, possibly a read error. Different DNA sequences within this sample yield the same CDR3. The chain carries TRBV10-3 and TRBJ1-1; 7 nucleotides match TRBD1. Germline CDR1 reads ENHRY; CDR2 reads SYGVKD. The length of the CDR3 is 14 residues. The CDR3 bases are TGTGCTATCAGCCAGACAGGGCAGAACACTGAAGCTTTCTTT. Translating it yields CAISQTGQNTEAFF.

The chain is built from TRBV19 and TRBJ2-1; tentative D call: TRBD1 (5 bases). The germline V gene encodes CDR1 LNHDA and CDR2 SQIVND (reference sequence). CDR3 length: 14 residues. V was cut by 3 bases and J by 9 bases, with 15 bases left in between. CDR3 sequence reads: CASSISKGQAEQFF. The CDR3 DNA follows: TGTGCCAGTAGTATCTCAAAGGGGCAGGCTGAGCAGTTCTTC. Combining the CDR3 with reference TRBV19 and TRBJ2-1 gives the whole variable domain DGGITQSPKYLFRKEGQNVTLSCEQNLNHDAMYWYRQDPGQGLRLIYYSQIVNDFQKGDIAEGYSVSREKKESFPLTVTSAQKNPTAFYLCASSISKGQAEQFFGPGTRLTVL.

The chain couples TRBV6-5 to TRBJ1-1; D possibly corresponds to TRBD1 (5 bases). With 2 bases removed from V and 3 bases from J, the gap between germline ends came to 10 bases. CDR3 length: 14 amino acids. Looked up from germline, CDR1 is MNHEY and CDR2 is SVGAGI. DNA of the CDR3: TGTGCCAGCAGTTACCAGCAGGGATACACTGAAGCTTTCTTT. Residues: CASSYQQGYTEAFF.

The chain recombines TRBV5-1 with TRBJ2-7, with unresolved D. Germline V gives CDR1 SGHRS, CDR2 YFSETQ. V dropped 3 bases and J dropped 3 bases, with 19 bases sitting between them. This CDR3 spans 16 amino acids. In DNA, the CDR3 is TGCGCCAGCAGCTCCACCGGCGGATCCACCGTCTACGAGCAGTACTTC. Amino acids: CASSSTGGSTVYEQYF. Combining the CDR3 with reference TRBV5-1 and TRBJ2-7 gives the whole variable domain KAGVTQTPRYLIKTRGQQVTLSCSPISGHRSVSWYQQTPGQGLQFLFEYFSETQRNKGNFPGRFSGRQFSNSRSEMNVSTLELGDSALYLCASSSTGGSTVYEQYFGPGTRLTVT.

The chain is built from TRBV13 and TRBJ1-2; D is possibly TRBD1 (5 bases). The germline V gene has CDR1 PRHDT and CDR2 FYEKMQ (reference sequence). V was cut by 7 bases and J by 5 bases, with 11 bases left in between. This CDR3 contains 12 residues. DNA of the CDR3: TGTGCCAGCACCCGGGAGGGGTATGGCTACACCTTC. Translation gives CASTREGYGYTF. Full variable domain (remainder filled in from reference TRBV13 and TRBJ1-2): AAGVIQSPRHLIKEKRETATLKCYPIPRHDTVYWYQQGPGQDPQFLISFYEKMQSDKGSIPDRFSAQQFSDYHSELNMSSLELGDSALYFCASTREGYGYTFGSGTRLTVV.

The rearrangement uses TRBV10-3 and TRBJ1-6, with D possibly TRBD1 on 5 matching bases. This CDR3 is 14 amino acids long. Trimming stripped 2 bases from V and 13 bases from J, with 15 bases between. Germline V lookup: CDR1 ENHRY, CDR2 SYGVKD. CDR3 in amino acids: CAISEPGGARPLHF. As DNA, the CDR3 is TGTGCCATCAGTGAGCCAGGCGGGGCCCGGCCCCTCCACTTT.

The V call is TRBV7-3, the J call TRBJ1-3; D not resolved. This CDR3 region has 16 residues. Germline V lookup: CDR1 SGHTA, CDR2 FQGTGA. V lost 0 bases to trimming and J lost 0 bases, with 9 bases between them. The DNA for the CDR3 is TGTGCCAGCAGCTTAACTCCGGGATTCTCTGGAAACACCATATATTTT. Translating it yields CASSLTPGFSGNTIYF.

J is TRBJ2-2 and V is TRBV5-1, with unresolved D. Germline assignment: CDR1 SGHRS and CDR2 YFSETQ. The V end lost 1 base, the J end lost 5 bases, and 6 bases lay between the germline ends. The CDR3 contains 13 residues. For the CDR3, the DNA is TGCGCCAGCAGCTTGTCAGTTACCGGGGAGCTGTTTTTT. It yields the protein CASSLSVTGELFF.

This clone was seen a few times. This chain links TRBV7-6 with TRBJ1-3; the D is unclear. Germline V gene data show CDR1 as SGHVS and CDR2 as FNYEAQ. V was clipped by 5 bases and J by 4 bases, with 15 bases between them. This CDR3 region has 15 residues. CDR3 coding DNA: TGTGCCAGCAGCCCCGACCCGACATTCGGAAACACCATATATTTT. Amino acids: CASSPDPTFGNTIYF. Combining the CDR3 with reference TRBV7-6 and TRBJ1-3 gives the whole variable domain GAGVSQSPRYKVTKRGQDVALRCDPISGHVSLYWYRQALGQGPEFLTYFNYEAQQDKSGLPNDRFSAERPEGSISTLTIQRTEQRDSAMYRCASSPDPTFGNTIYFGEGSWLTVV.

The J gene is TRBJ2-5, the V gene TRBV7-2; weak D call: TRBD2 (6 bases). The CDR3 sequence is 14 residues long. Per the germline V gene, CDR1 is SGHTA and CDR2 is FQGNSA. Between the trimmed V and J ends, which lost 1 base and 3 bases, there was a span of 9 bases. CDR3 DNA sequence: TGTGCCAGCAGCTTAGTGTCGGGGGAAGAGACCCAGTACTTC. It translates to CASSLVSGEETQYF.

This chain connects TRBV7-6 to TRBJ2-3, with D tentatively TRBD2 (7 bases). The CDR3 is made up of 16 amino acids. Germline CDR1 and CDR2: SGHVS and FNYEAQ. V was shortened by 1 base and J by 4 bases, with 15 bases between the two germline ends. The CDR3 sequence is CASSLGGGTVADTQYF. CDR3 nucleotides: TGTGCCAGCAGCTTAGGCGGGGGCACGGTAGCAGATACGCAGTATTTT.

The chain links TRBV13 to TRBJ1-2; 9 bases are a match to TRBD1. V trimming: 5 bases; J trimming: 5 bases; junction bases outside the gene matches: 3. The CDR3 runs to 13 residues. Germline CDR1 is PRHDT and CDR2 is FYEKMQ (reference sequence). The CDR3 region is CASSTGTGYGYTF. CDR3 DNA: TGTGCCAGCAGCACGGGGACAGGGTATGGCTACACCTTC.

Only one count was recorded for this clone. The gene calls are TRBV5-6 and TRBJ2-1; TRBD2 matches at 12 bases. Germline CDR1 reads SGHDT; CDR2 reads YYEEEE. The CDR3 has 16 residues. After removal of 4 bases from V and 6 bases from J, the junction contained 8 bases not matched to a gene. The chain's CDR3 is CASSPYPSGRANEQFF. In DNA, the CDR3 is TGTGCCAGCAGCCCTTACCCTAGCGGGAGGGCCAATGAGCAGTTCTTC.